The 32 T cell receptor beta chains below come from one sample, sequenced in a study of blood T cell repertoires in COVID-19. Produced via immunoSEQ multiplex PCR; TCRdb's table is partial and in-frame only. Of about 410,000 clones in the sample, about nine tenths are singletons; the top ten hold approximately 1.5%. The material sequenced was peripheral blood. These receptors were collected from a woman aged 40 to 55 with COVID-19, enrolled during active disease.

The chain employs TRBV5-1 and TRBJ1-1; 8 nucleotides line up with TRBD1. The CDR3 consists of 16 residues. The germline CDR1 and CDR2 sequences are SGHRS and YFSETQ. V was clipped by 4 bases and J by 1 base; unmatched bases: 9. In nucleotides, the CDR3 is TGCGCCAGCAGCCCCTGGACAGGGCATCAGAACACTGAAGCTTTCTTT. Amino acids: CASSPWTGHQNTEAFF.

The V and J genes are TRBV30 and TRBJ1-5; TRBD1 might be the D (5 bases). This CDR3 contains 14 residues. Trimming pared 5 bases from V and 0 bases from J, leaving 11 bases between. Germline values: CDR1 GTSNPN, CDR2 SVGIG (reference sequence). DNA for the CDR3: TGTGCCTGGGGGGGGACTAATAGCAATCAGCCCCAGCATTTT. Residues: CAWGGTNSNQPQHF.

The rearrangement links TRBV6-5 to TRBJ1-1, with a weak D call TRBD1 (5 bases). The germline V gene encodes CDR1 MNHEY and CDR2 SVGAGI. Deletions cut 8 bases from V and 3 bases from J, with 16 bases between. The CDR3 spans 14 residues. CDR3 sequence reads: CASGQRFSYTEAFF. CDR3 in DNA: TGTGCCAGCGGACAAAGATTCTCGTACACTGAAGCTTTCTTT.

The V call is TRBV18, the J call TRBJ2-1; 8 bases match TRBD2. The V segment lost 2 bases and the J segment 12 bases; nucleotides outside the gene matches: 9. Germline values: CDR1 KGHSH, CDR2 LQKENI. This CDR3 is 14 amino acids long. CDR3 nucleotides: TGTGCCAGCTCACCAGGACTAGCCCAATCAGGGCAGTTCTTC. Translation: CASSPGLAQSGQFF. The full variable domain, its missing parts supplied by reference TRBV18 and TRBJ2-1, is NAGVMQNPRHLVRRRGQEARLRCSPMKGHSHVYWYRQLPEEGLKFMVYLQKENIIDESGMPKERFSAEFPKEGPSILRIQQVVRGDSAAYFCASSPGLAQSGQFFGPGTRLTVL.

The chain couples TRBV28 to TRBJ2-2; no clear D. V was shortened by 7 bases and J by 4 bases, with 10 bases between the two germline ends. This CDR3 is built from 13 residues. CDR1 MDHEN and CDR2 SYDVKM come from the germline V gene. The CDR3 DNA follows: TGTGCCAGCAACGTCCGAGGCACCGGGGAGCTGTTTTTT. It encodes CASNVRGTGELFF.

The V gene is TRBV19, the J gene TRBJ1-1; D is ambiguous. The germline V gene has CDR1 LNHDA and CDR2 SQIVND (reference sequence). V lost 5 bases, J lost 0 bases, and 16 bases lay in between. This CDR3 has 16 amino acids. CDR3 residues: CASSVRHFGMNTEAFF. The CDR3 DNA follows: TGTGCCAGTAGTGTTAGACATTTTGGCATGAACACTGAAGCTTTCTTT.

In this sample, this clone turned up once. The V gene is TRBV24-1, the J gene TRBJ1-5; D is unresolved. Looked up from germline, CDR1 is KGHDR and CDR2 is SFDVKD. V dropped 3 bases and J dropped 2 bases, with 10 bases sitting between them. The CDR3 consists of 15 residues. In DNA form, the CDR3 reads TGTGCCACCAGTGATGCGAGGGAACGCAATCAGCCCCAGCATTTT. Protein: CATSDARERNQPQHF.

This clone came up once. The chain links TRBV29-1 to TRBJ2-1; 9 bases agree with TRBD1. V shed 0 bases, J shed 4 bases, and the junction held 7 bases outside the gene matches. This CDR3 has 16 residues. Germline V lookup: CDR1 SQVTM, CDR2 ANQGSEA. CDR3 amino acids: CSVEDGTGFGYNEQFF. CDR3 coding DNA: TGCAGCGTTGAAGATGGGACAGGGTTTGGTTACAATGAGCAGTTCTTC.

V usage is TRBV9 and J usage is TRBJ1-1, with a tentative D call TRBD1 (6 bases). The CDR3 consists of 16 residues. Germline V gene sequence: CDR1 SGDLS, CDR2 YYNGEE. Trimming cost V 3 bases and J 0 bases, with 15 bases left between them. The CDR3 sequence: CASSDHQGILNTEAFF. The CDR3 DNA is TGTGCCAGCAGCGATCACCAGGGGATTCTGAACACTGAAGCTTTCTTT.

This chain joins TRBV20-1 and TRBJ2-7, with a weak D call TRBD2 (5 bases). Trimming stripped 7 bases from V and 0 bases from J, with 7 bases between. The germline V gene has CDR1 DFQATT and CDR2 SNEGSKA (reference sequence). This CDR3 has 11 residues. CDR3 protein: CSGGSSYEQYF. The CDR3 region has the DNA TGCAGTGGAGGGAGCTCCTACGAGCAGTACTTC.

The CDR3 reads CASSLGLAGAFYNEQFF. CDR3 bases: TGCGCCAGCAGCCTGGGACTAGCGGGGGCCTTCTACAATGAGCAGTTCTTC. This chain uses TRBV5-1 with TRBJ2-1, with 14 bases lining up with TRBD2. The CDR3 runs to 17 residues. Germline CDR1 and CDR2: SGHRS and YFSETQ. Trimming removed 4 bases from V and 3 bases from J; junction bases left unmatched: 6.

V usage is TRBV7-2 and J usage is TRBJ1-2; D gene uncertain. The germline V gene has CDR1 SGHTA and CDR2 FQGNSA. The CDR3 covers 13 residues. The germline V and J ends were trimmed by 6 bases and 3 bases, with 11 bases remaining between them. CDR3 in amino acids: CASRIPVDYGYTF. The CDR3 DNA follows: TGTGCCAGCAGGATCCCGGTCGACTATGGCTACACCTTC.

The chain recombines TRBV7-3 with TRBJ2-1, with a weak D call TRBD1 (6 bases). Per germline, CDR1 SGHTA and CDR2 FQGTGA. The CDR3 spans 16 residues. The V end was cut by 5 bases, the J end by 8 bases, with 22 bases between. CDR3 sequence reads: CASSPRGTPGADEQFF. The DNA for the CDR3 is TGTGCCAGCAGCCCCCGTGGGACGCCAGGGGCCGATGAGCAGTTCTTC.

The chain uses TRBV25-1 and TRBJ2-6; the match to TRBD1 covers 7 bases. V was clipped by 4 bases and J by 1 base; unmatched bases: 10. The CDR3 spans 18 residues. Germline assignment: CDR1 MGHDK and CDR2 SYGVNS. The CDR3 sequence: CASSGNRGRESGANVLTF. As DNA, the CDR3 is TGTGCCAGCAGTGGGAACAGGGGCCGCGAATCTGGGGCCAACGTCCTGACTTTC.

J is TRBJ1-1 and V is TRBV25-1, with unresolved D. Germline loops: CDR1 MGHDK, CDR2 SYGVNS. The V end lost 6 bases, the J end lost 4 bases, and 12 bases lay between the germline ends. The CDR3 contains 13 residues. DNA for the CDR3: TGTGCCAGCAGGCATTTGGAGATCACTGAAGCTTTCTTT. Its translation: CASRHLEITEAFF.

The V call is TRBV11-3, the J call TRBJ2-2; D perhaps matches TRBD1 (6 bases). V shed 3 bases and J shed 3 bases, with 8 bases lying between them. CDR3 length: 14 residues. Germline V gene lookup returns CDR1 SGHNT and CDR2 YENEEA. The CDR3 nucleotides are TGTGCCAGCAGCTTCGGACAGTACACCGGGGAGCTGTTTTTT. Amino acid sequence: CASSFGQYTGELFF. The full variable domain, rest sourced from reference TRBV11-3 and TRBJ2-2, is EAGVVQSPRYKIIEKKQPVAFWCNPISGHNTLYWYLQNLGQGPELLIRYENEEAVDDSQLPKDRFSAERLKGVDSTLKIQPAELGDSAVYLCASSFGQYTGELFFGEGSRLTVL.

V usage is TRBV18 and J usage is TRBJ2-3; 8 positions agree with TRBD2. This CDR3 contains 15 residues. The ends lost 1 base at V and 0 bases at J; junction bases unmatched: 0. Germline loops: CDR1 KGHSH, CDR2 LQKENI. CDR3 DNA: TGTGCCAGCTCACCACTAGCGGGGAGCACAGATACGCAGTATTTT. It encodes CASSPLAGSTDTQYF.

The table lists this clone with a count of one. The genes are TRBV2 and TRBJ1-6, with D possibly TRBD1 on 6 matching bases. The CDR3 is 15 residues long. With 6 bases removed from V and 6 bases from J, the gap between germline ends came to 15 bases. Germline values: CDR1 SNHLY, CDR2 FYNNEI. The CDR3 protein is CASRNQGSLNSPLHF. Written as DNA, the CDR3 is TGTGCCAGCAGGAATCAGGGGAGTCTTAATTCACCCCTCCACTTT.

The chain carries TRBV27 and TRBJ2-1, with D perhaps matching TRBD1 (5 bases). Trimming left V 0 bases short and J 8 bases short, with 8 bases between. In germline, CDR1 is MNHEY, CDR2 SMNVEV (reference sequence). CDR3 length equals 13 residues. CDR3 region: CASSLSRVDEQFF. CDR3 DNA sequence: TGTGCCAGCAGTTTATCCAGGGTGGATGAGCAGTTCTTC.

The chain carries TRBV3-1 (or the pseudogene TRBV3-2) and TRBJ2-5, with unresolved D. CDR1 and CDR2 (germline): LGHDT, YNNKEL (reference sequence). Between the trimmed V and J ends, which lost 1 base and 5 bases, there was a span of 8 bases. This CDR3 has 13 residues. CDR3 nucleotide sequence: TGTGCCAGCAGCCAAGGCACCTACGAGACCCAGTACTTC. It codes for CASSQGTYETQYF.

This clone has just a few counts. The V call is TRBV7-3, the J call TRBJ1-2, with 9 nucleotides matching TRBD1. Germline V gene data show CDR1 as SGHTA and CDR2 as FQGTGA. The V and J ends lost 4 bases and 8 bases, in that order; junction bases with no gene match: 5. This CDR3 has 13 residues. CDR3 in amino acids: CASSSGTGRGYTF. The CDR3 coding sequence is TGTGCCAGCAGCTCCGGGACAGGGAGGGGCTACACCTTC. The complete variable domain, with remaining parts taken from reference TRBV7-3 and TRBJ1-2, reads GAGVSQTPSNKVTEKGKYVELRCDPISGHTALYWYRQSLGQGPEFLIYFQGTGAADDSGLPNDRFFAVRPEGSVSTLKIQRTERGDSAVYLCASSSGTGRGYTFGSGTRLTVV.

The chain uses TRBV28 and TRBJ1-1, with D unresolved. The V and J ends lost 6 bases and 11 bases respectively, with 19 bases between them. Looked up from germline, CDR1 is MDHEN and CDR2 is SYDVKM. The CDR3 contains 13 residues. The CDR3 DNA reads TGTGCCAGCAGCCCCCCGCACCGATACAGCGCTTTCTTT. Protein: CASSPPHRYSAFF.

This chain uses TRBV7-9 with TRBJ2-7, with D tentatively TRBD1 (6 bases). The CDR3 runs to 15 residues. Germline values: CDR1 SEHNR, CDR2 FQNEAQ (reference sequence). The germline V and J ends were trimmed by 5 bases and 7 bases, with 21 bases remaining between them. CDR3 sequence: CASSTIKGTLWEQYF. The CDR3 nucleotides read TGTGCCAGCAGCACGATAAAAGGGACACTCTGGGAGCAGTACTTC. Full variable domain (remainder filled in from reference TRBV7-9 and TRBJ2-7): DTGVSQNPRHKITKRGQNVTFRCDPISEHNRLYWYRQTLGQGPEFLTYFQNEAQLEKSRLLSDRFSAERPKGSFSTLEIQRTEQGDSAMYLCASSTIKGTLWEQYFGPGTRLTVT.

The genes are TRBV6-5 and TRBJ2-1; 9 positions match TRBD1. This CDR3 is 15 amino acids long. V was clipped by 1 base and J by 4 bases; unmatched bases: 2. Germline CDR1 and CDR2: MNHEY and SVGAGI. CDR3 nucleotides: TGTGCCAGCAGTTACTGGGACAGGGAATACAATGAGCAGTTCTTC. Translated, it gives CASSYWDREYNEQFF.

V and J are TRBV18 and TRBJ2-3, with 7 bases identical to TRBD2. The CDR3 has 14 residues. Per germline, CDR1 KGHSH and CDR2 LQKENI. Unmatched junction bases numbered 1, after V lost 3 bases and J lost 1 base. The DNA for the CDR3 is TGTGCCAGCTCACCGGCGGGGGGCACAGATACGCAGTATTTT. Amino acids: CASSPAGGTDTQYF.

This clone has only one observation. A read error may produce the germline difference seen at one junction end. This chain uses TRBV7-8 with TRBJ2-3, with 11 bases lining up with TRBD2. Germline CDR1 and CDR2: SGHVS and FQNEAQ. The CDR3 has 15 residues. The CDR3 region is CASSLAGGRTDTQYF. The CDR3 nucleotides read TGTGCCAGCAGTTTAGCGGGGGGGCGTACAGATACGCAGTATTTT.

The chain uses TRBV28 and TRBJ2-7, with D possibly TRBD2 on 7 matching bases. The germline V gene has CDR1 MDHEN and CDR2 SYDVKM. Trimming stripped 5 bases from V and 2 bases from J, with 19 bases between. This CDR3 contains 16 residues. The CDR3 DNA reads TGTGCCAGCAGTGTGGGGCGGGGGACAACGGCCTACGAGCAGTACTTC. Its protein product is CASSVGRGTTAYEQYF.

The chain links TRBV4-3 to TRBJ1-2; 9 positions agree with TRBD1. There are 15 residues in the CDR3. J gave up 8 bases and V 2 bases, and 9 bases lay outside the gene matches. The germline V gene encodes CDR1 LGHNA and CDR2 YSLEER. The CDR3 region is CASSQSLGTGRGYTF. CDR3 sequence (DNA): TGCGCCAGCAGCCAATCCCTAGGGACAGGGAGAGGCTACACCTTC.

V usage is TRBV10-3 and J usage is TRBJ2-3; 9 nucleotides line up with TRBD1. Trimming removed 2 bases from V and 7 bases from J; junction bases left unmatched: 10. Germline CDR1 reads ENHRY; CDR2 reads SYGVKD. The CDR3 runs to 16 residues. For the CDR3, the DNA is TGTGCCATCAGTGAGCGTGGGGACAGGGTTGCAAATACGCAGTATTTT. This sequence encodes CAISERGDRVANTQYF.

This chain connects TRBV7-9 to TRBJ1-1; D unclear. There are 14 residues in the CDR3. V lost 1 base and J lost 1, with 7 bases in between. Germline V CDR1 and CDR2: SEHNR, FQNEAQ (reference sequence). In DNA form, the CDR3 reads TGTGCCAGCAGCTTAGGGGGAGGGAACACTGAAGCTTTCTTT. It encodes CASSLGGGNTEAFF. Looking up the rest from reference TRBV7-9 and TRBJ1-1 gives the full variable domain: DTGVSQNPRHKITKRGQNVTFRCDPISEHNRLYWYRQTLGQGPEFLTYFQNEAQLEKSRLLSDRFSAERPKGSFSTLEIQRTEQGDSAMYLCASSLGGGNTEAFFGQGTRLTVV.

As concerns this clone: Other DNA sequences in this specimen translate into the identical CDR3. The chain's CDR3 is CASSLRTGVVYGYTF. DNA for the CDR3: TGTGCCAGTAGTCTTCGGACAGGCGTAGTCTATGGCTACACCTTC. V gene TRBV19 combines with J gene TRBJ1-2; 7 positions agree with TRBD1. The CDR3 is 15 amino acids. V lost 5 bases to trimming and J lost 4 bases; unmatched junction nucleotides: 10. Germline CDR1 and CDR2: LNHDA and SQIVND (reference sequence).

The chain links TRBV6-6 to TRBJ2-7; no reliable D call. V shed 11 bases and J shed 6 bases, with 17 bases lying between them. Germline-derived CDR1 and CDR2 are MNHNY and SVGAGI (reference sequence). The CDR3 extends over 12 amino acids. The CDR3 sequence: CASWADYSEQYF. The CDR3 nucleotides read TGTGCCTCGTGGGCAGATTACTCCGAGCAGTACTTC.